This is a list of T cell receptor beta chains from one sample in a study of a mutant IDH1 vaccine in newly diagnosed glioma. The antigens these receptors bind are not known. Libraries were prepared by immunoSEQ multiplex PCR; TCRdb keeps only in-frame clonotypes and omits some of them. The sample includes around 52,000 clones, roughly four fifths of them seen just once. The sequencing here drew on PBMCs, taken from a glioma patient whose treatment included an IDH1 peptide vaccine. The receptors were sampled from a man aged 40-49 years with glioma. Each CDR3 is given with its conserved first and last residue. Each record gives: clone size, V gene, D gene, J gene, CDR3 protein, CDR3 DNA. D genes are given only for firm matches. The size entry is marked missing in some rows and otherwise reads once, few, many or a size class.

>few|TRBV2|TRBD1|TRBJ1-5
CASSAGGYQPQHF
TGTGCCAGCAGTGCAGGGGGGTATCAGCCCCAGCATTTT
>NA|TRBV5-4|TRBD1|TRBJ2-7
CASSLAGGRAYEQYF
TGTGCCAGCAGCTTGGCAGGGGGCAGGGCCTACGAGCAGTACTTC
>NA|TRBV5-6|NA|TRBJ2-7
CASSPTIGMDNEQYF
TGTGCCAGCAGCCCCACCATAGGGATGGACAACGAGCAGTACTTC
>NA|TRBV2|NA|TRBJ2-5
CASSTQAPGETQYF
TGTGCCAGCAGTACCCAGGCTCCGGGGGAGACCCAGTACTTC
>NA|TRBV7-9|NA|TRBJ1-2
CASSLDSVLWFYTF
TGTGCCAGCAGCTTAGATTCGGTACTATGGTTCTACACCTTC
>NA|TRBV12-5|NA|TRBJ2-1
CASGTDRPNNEQFF
TGTGCTAGTGGAACCGACAGGCCGAACAATGAGCAGTTCTTC
>NA|TRBV18|TRBD1|TRBJ1-1
CASSPPVVQGTEAFF
TGTGCCAGCTCACCACCAGTAGTACAGGGGACTGAAGCTTTCTTT
>few|TRBV4-1|NA|TRBJ1-2
CASSQVPGVNGYTF
TGCGCCAGCAGCCAAGTACCAGGGGTCAATGGCTACACCTTC
>NA|TRBV7-2|NA|TRBJ2-5
CASSIVGYQETQYF
TGTGCCAGCAGCATCGTTGGGTACCAAGAGACCCAGTACTTC
>NA|TRBV11-2|NA|TRBJ1-2
CALGPGERAGYTF
TGTGCCCTGGGGCCCGGGGAACGGGCAGGCTACACCTTC
>NA|TRBV7-8|NA|TRBJ2-7
CASSQPRDTNSYEQYF
TGTGCCAGCAGCCAACCCCGGGACACCAACTCCTACGAGCAGTACTTC
>NA|TRBV5-6|NA|TRBJ2-7
CASSFVGSYEQYF
TGTGCCAGCAGCTTCGTGGGCTCCTACGAGCAGTACTTC
>few|TRBV6-5|TRBD1|TRBJ1-2
CASSYSDRDYGYTF
TGTGCCAGCAGTTACTCGGACAGGGACTATGGCTACACCTTC
>NA|TRBV4-1|TRBD1|TRBJ2-1
CASTRGTSYNEQFF
TGCGCCAGCACCAGGGGGACCTCCTACAATGAGCAGTTCTTC
>NA|TRBV5-1|NA|TRBJ2-5
CASSRWGQETQYF
TGCGCCAGCAGCAGGTGGGGTCAAGAGACCCAGTACTTC
>NA|TRBV21-1|NA|TRBJ2-7
CATPGTPSSYEQYF
TGTGCCACCCCAGGGACACCGAGCTCCTACGAGCAGTACTTC